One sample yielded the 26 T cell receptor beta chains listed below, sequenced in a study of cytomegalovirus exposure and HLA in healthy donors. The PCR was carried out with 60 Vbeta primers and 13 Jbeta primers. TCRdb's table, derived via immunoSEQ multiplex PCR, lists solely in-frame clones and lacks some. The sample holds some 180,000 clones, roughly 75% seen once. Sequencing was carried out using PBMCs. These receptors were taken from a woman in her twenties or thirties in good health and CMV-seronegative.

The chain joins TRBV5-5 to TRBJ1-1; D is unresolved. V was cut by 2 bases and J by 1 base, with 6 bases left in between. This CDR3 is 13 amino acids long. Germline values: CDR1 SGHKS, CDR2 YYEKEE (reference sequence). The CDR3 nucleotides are TGTGCCAGCAGCTTAGAGGGGAACACTGAAGCTTTCTTT. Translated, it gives CASSLEGNTEAFF.

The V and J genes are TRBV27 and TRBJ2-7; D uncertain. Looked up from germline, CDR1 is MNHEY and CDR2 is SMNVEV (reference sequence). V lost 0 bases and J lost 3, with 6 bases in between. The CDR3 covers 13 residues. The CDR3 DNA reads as TGTGCCAGCAGTTTATCCGGAGACTACGAGCAGTACTTC. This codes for CASSLSGDYEQYF.

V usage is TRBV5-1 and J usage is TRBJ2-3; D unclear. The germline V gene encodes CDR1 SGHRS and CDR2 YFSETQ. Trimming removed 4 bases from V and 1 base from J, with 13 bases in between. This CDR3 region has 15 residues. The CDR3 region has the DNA TGCGCCAGCAGCCCCGAGGTGGCGCGCACAGATACGCAGTATTTT. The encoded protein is CASSPEVARTDTQYF.

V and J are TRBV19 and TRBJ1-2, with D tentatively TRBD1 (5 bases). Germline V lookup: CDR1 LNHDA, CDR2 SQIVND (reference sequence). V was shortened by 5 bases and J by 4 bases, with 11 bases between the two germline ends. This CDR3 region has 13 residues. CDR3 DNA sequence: TGTGCCAGTAGTTGGGACGGGGGCTATGGCTACACCTTC. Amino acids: CASSWDGGYGYTF.

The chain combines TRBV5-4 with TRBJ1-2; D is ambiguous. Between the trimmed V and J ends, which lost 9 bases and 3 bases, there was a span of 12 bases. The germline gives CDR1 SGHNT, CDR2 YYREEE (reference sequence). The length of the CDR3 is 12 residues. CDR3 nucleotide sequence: TGTGCCACCCGAGGGCCCTACTATGGCTACACCTTC. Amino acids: CATRGPYYGYTF. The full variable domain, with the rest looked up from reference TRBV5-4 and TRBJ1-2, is ETGVTQSPTHLIKTRGQQVTLRCSSQSGHNTVSWYQQALGQGPQFIFQYYREEENGRGNFPPRFSGLQFPNYSSELNVNALELDDSALYLCATRGPYYGYTFGSGTRLTVV.

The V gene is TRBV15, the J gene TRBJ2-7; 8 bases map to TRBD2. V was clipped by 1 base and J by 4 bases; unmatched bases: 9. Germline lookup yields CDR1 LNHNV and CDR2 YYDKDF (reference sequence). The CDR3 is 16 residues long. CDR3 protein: CATSRVTRTGGYEQYF. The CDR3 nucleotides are TGTGCCACCAGCAGAGTAACTAGGACGGGGGGGTACGAGCAGTACTTC.

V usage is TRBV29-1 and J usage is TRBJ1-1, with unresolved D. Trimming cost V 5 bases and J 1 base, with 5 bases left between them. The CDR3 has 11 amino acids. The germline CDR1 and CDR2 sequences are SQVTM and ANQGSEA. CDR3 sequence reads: CSVNGNTEAFF. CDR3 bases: TGCAGCGTTAACGGGAACACTGAAGCTTTCTTT.

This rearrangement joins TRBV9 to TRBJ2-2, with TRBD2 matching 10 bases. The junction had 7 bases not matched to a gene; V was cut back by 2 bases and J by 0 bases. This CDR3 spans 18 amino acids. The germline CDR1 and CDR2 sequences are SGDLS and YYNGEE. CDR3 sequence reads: CASSVSSGGPANTGELFF. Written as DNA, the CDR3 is TGTGCCAGCAGCGTGAGTAGCGGGGGGCCCGCGAACACCGGGGAGCTGTTTTTT.

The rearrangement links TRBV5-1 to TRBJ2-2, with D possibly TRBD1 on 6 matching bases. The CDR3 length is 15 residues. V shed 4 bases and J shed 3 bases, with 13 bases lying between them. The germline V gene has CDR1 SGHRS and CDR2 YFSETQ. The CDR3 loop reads CASSEQGRDTGELFF. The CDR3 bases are TGCGCCAGCAGCGAACAGGGTAGGGACACCGGGGAGCTGTTTTTT.

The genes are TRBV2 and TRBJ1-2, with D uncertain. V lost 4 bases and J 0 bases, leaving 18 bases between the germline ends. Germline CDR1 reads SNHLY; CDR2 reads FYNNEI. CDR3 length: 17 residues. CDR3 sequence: CASSGLTGSRSNYGYTF. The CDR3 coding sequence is TGTGCCAGCAGTGGTCTGACGGGGAGTAGATCTAACTATGGCTACACCTTC.

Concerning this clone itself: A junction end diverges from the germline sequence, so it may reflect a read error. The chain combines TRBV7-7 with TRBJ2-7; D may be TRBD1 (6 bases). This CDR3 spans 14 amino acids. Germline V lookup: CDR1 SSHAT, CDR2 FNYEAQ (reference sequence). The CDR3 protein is CASKLDLGAHEQYF. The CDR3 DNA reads TGTGCTAGCAAGCTGGATTTGGGGGCACACGAGCAGTACTTC.

CDR3 in amino acids: CASSFFGSTEAFF. CDR3 bases: TGTGCCAGCAGTTTTTTTGGGAGCACTGAAGCTTTCTTT. The rearrangement links TRBV27 to TRBJ1-1; D ambiguous. The germline CDR1 and CDR2 sequences are MNHEY and SMNVEV (reference sequence). The CDR3 is 13 residues long. V lost 3 bases and J lost 4, with 9 bases in between.

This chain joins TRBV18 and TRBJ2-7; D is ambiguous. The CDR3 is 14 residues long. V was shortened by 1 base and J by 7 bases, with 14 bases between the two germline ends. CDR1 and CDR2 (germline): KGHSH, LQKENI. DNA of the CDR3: TGTGCCAGCTCACCACTATCCCGGAGCGAAGAGCAGTACTTC. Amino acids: CASSPLSRSEEQYF.

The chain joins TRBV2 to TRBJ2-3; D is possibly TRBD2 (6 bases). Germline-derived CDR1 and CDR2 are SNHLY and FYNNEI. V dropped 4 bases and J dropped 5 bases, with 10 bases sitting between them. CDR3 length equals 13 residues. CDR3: CASSGVGGDTQYF. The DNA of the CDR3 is TGTGCCAGCAGTGGGGTCGGGGGAGATACGCAGTATTTT.

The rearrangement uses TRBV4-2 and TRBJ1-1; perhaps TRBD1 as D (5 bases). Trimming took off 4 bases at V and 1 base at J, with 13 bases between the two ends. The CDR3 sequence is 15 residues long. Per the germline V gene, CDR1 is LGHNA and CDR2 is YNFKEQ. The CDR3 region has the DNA TGTGCCAGCAGCCTTATAGGGCAGGGGAACACTGAAGCTTTCTTT. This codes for CASSLIGQGNTEAFF.

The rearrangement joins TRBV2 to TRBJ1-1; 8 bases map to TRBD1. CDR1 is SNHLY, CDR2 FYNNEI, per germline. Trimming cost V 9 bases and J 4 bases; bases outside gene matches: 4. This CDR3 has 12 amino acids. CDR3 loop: CARITGGTEAFF. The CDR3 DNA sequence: TGTGCCAGAATTACAGGGGGCACTGAAGCTTTCTTT.

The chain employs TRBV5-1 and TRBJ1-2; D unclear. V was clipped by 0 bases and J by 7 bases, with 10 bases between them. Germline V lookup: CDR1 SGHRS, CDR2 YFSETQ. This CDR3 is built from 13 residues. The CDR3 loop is CASSLVGDRGYTF. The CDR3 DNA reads TGCGCCAGCAGCTTGGTCGGGGATCGTGGCTACACCTTC.

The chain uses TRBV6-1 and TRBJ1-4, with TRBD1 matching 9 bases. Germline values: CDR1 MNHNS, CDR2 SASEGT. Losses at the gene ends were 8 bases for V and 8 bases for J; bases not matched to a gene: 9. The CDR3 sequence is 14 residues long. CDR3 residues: CASATGTGYEKLFF. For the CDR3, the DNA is TGTGCCAGCGCCACCGGGACAGGGTACGAAAAACTGTTTTTT.

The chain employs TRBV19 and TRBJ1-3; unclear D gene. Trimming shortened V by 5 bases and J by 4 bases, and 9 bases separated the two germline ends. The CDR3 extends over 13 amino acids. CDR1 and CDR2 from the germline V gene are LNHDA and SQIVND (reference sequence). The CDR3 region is CASSAAAGNTIYF. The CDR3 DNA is TGTGCCAGTAGTGCGGCAGCCGGAAACACCATATATTTT. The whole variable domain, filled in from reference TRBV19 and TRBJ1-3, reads DGGITQSPKYLFRKEGQNVTLSCEQNLNHDAMYWYRQDPGQGLRLIYYSQIVNDFQKGDIAEGYSVSREKKESFPLTVTSAQKNPTAFYLCASSAAAGNTIYFGEGSWLTVV.

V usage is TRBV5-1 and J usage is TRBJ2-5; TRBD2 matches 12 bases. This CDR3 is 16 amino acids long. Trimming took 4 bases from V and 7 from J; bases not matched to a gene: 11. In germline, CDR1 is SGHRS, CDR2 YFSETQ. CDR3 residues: CASSTGLAGPAGTQYF. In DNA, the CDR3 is TGCGCCAGCAGCACCGGACTAGCGGGGCCTGCGGGGACCCAGTACTTC.

DNA for the CDR3: TGTGCCAGCAGCTTGTCCGGGATTTTGGGGGAAAAACTGTTTTTT. Translation: CASSLSGILGEKLFF. The rearrangement joins TRBV7-2 to TRBJ1-4; D remains ambiguous. V was clipped by 3 bases and J by 8 bases, with 16 bases between them. CDR1 and CDR2 (germline): SGHTA, FQGNSA. The CDR3 is 15 amino acids.

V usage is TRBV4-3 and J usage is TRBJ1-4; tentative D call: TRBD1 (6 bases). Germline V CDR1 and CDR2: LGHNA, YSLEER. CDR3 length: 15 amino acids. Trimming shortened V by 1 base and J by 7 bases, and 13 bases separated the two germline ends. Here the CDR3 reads CASSQAGAVAEKLFF. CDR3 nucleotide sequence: TGCGCCAGCAGCCAAGCAGGGGCGGTCGCTGAAAAACTGTTTTTT.

The CDR3 DNA is TGTGCCAGTAGTACAGGGGGAAGGACTGAAGCTTTCTTT. Translation gives CASSTGGRTEAFF. The chain couples TRBV19 to TRBJ1-1; the match to TRBD1 covers 7 bases. Germline loops: CDR1 LNHDA, CDR2 SQIVND (reference sequence). Losses at the gene ends were 4 bases for V and 5 bases for J; bases not matched to a gene: 4. This CDR3 spans 13 amino acids.

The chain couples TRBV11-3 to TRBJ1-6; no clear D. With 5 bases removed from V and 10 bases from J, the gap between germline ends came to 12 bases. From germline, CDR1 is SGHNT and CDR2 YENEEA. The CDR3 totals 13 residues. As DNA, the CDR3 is TGTGCCAGCAGCACCAGTGGGGAGTCACCCCTCCACTTT. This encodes CASSTSGESPLHF.

As DNA, the CDR3 is TGTGCCAGCAGCCAAGATTCTACTAGCGGGGGGGCGGCAGATACGCAGTATTTT. Encoded protein: CASSQDSTSGGAADTQYF. V gene TRBV4-2 combines with J gene TRBJ2-3; the match to TRBD2 covers 13 bases. V lost 0 bases, J lost 4 bases, and 7 bases stayed unmatched. CDR1 LGHNA and CDR2 YNFKEQ come from the germline V gene. The CDR3 covers 18 residues.

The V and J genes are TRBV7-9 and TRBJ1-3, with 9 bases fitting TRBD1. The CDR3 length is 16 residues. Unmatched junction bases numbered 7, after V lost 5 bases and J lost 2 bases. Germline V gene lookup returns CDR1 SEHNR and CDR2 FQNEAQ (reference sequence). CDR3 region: CASSHGTGITGNTIYF. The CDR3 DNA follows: TGTGCCAGCAGCCACGGGACAGGGATAACTGGAAACACCATATATTTT. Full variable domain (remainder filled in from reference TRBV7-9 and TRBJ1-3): DTGVSQNPRHKITKRGQNVTFRCDPISEHNRLYWYRQTLGQGPEFLTYFQNEAQLEKSRLLSDRFSAERPKGSFSTLEIQRTEQGDSAMYLCASSHGTGITGNTIYFGEGSWLTVV.